The subject of this entry is one T cell receptor (beta chain). The sample comes from a study of blood T cell repertoires in COVID-19. Sequencing was performed with immunoSEQ multiplex PCR; in TCRdb, only in-frame clones are kept and a portion is missing. The sample includes about 350,000 clones, 80% to 90% of them seen just once. V was pared by 3 bases and J by 1 base, with 1 base of the junction left unmatched. The germline V gene encodes CDR1 KGHSH and CDR2 LQKENI. The CDR3 covers 15 residues. The rearrangement uses TRBV18 and TRBJ1-4; 8 bases line up with TRBD1. The sequencing input was peripheral blood. This sequence was found in a woman between 50 and 59 years old with COVID-19, enrolled during active disease. The CDR3 is CASSPGQGTNEKLFF. Written as DNA, the CDR3 is TGTGCCAGCTCACCCGGACAGGGAACTAATGAAAAACTGTTTTTT.